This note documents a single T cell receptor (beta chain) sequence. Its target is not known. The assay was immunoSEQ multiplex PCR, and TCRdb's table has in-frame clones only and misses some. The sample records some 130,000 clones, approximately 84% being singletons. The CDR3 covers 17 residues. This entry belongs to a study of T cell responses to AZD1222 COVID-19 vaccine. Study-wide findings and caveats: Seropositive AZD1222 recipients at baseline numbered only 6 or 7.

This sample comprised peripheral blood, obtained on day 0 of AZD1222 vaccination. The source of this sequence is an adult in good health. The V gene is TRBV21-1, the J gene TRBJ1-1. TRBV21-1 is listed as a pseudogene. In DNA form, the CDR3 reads TGTGCCAGCAGCCCAATCCCGGGCATCCGCCAGAACACTGAAGCTTTCTTT. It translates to CASSPIPGIRQNTEAFF.